Listed here are 25 T cell receptor beta chains from one sample, sequenced in a study of Graves' ophthalmopathy and Graves' hyperthyroidism (dated by TCRdb to the late 2010s). This sample was sequenced with an Illumina HiSeq 2000. For repertoire sequencing, the TCR beta CDR3 regions were amplified from RNA transcripts. A first-round RT-PCR used HTBI primers with the Qiagen OneStep RT-PCR kit, followed by a second-round multiplex PCR, size selection and purification. TCRdb applied fastp at Q25 and MiXCR to the public reads, then kept only in-frame beta chains. Each entry merges the rows of one CDR3 protein and shows their most common DNA and genes. A total of 200,000 to 300,000 distinct CDR3 sequences appear in this sample, approximately 42% of them only once. The leading ten clones occupy approximately 51% of the sample. What was sequenced was peripheral blood. These receptors all stem from an adult man with Graves' ophthalmopathy.

This clonotype has only a few counts. The rearrangement joins TRBV19 to TRBJ2-5; no reliable D call. Germline V gives CDR1 LNHDA, CDR2 SQIVND (reference sequence). The CDR3 has 13 amino acids. The V and J ends lost 3 bases and 1 base respectively, with 6 bases between them. The CDR3 DNA reads as TGTGCCAGTAGTATTGAGTTCCAAGAGACCCAGTACTTC. Its protein is CASSIEFQETQYF. Complete variable domain (other parts from reference TRBV19 and TRBJ2-5): DGGITQSPKYLFRKEGQNVTLSCEQNLNHDAMYWYRQDPGQGLRLIYYSQIVNDFQKGDIAEGYSVSREKKESFPLTVTSAQKNPTAFYLCASSIEFQETQYFGPGTRLLVL.

This clonotype was observed a handful of times. The chain couples TRBV19 to TRBJ1-1, with 7 positions matching TRBD1. This CDR3 spans 17 amino acids. Germline lookup yields CDR1 LNHDA and CDR2 SQIVND (reference sequence). J was trimmed by 1 base and V by 6 bases; bases with no gene match: 14. This chain's CDR3 is CASRISARGLGNTEAFF. Written as DNA, the CDR3 is TGTGCCAGTAGGATTTCCGCGAGGGGGCTAGGGAACACTGAAGCTTTCTTT. Based on the CDR3 plus reference TRBV19 and TRBJ1-1, the full variable domain is DGGITQSPKYLFRKEGQNVTLSCEQNLNHDAMYWYRQDPGQGLRLIYYSQIVNDFQKGDIAEGYSVSREKKESFPLTVTSAQKNPTAFYLCASRISARGLGNTEAFFGQGTRLTVV.

The CDR3 loop reads CASSWDQASYEQYF. The DNA for the CDR3 is TGTGCCAGCAGTTGGGACCAAGCCTCCTACGAGCAGTACTTC. V and J are TRBV6-2 or TRBV6-3 and TRBJ2-7; perhaps D is TRBD1 or TRBD2 (5 bases each). Trimming took off 4 bases at V and 0 bases at J, with 10 bases between the two ends. CDR1 is MNHEY and CDR2 is SVGEGT in the germline V gene. This CDR3 contains 14 residues.

Notes on this clonotype: At one of its ends the junction is not consistent with the germline gene, which may arise from a read error. The chain uses TRBV5-1 and TRBJ2-5, with 12 bases matching TRBD2. The CDR3 has 18 amino acids. Germline CDR1 and CDR2: SGHRS and YFSETQ. CDR3 nucleotides: TGTGCCAGCAGCTTCGAGACTAGCGGGAGTATATGGGGAGAGACCCAGTACTTC. The encoded protein is CASSFETSGSIWGETQYF.

Only a few counts were recorded for this clonotype. The chain uses TRBV7-6 and TRBJ1-5; D ambiguous. Trimming removed 1 base from V and 5 bases from J, with 15 bases in between. The CDR3 extends over 16 amino acids. Germline V gene sequence: CDR1 SGHVS, CDR2 FNYEAQ. The CDR3 nucleotides are TGTGCCAGCAGCTTAGGGACTGGTTGGAGGGATCAGCCCCAGCATTTT. Residues: CASSLGTGWRDQPQHF.

The V and J genes are TRBV20-1 and TRBJ1-2; 11 bases are shared with TRBD1. Germline V lookup: CDR1 DFQATT, CDR2 SNEGSKA (reference sequence). The CDR3 is made up of 16 amino acids. The junction had 12 bases not matched to a gene; V was cut back by 5 bases and J by 4 bases. The CDR3 here is CSAPVTRDRGTYGYTF. DNA for the CDR3: TGCAGTGCTCCCGTAACAAGGGACAGGGGGACCTATGGCTACACCTTC.

This chain connects TRBV9 to TRBJ1-5; D uncertain. The CDR3 has 13 amino acids. CDR1 and CDR2 (germline): SGDLS, YYNGEE. Trimming removed 4 bases from V and 6 bases from J, with 11 bases in between. The CDR3: CASSRSSGQPQHF. CDR3 coding DNA: TGTGCCAGCAGCAGATCGAGCGGTCAGCCCCAGCATTTT. Full variable domain (outside the CDR3, taken from reference TRBV9 and TRBJ1-5): DSGVTQTPKHLITATGQRVTLRCSPRSGDLSVYWYQQSLDQGLQFLIQYYNGEERAKGNILERFSAQQFPDLHSELNLSSLELGDSALYFCASSRSSGQPQHFGDGTRLSIL.

The chain carries TRBV28 and TRBJ2-7, with unresolved D. CDR1 and CDR2 from the germline V gene are MDHEN and SYDVKM. CDR3 size: 12 residues. V gave up 6 bases and J gave up 3 bases, with 9 bases separating them. CDR3 DNA sequence: TGTGCCAGCAGCCTGCATATCTACGAGCAGTACTTC. Translated: CASSLHIYEQYF.

This clonotype was seen more than once but under ten times. This chain connects TRBV7-9 to TRBJ1-1; D is undetermined. V shed 5 bases and J shed 5 bases, with 12 bases lying between them. Germline lookup yields CDR1 SEHNR and CDR2 FQNEAQ (reference sequence). CDR3 size: 13 residues. CDR3 DNA sequence: TGTGCCAGCAGCGGAGGGAGGTGGACTGAAGCTTTCTTT. This translates into CASSGGRWTEAFF.

The chain carries TRBV12-3 or TRBV12-4 and TRBJ2-3; D gene ambiguous. This CDR3 is 11 amino acids long. Trimming pared 0 bases from V and 5 bases from J, leaving 0 bases between. This CDR3 is CASSLADTQYF. The CDR3, as DNA: TGTGCCAGCAGTTTAGCAGATACGCAGTATTTT.

The V gene is TRBV10-3, the J gene TRBJ1-1; TRBD1 might be the D (5 bases). Germline V gene data show CDR1 as ENHRY and CDR2 as SYGVKD. With 10 bases removed from V and 4 bases from J, the gap between germline ends came to 16 bases. The CDR3 consists of 13 residues. CDR3 sequence (DNA): TGTGCCAGCAGCGCTGGGGCTACCACTGAAGCTTTCTTT. It encodes CASSAGATTEAFF.

As to this clonotype: At one end, the junction sequence differs from germline, possibly due to a read error. The chain employs TRBV10-2 and TRBJ2-2; 10 bases are shared with TRBD2. The CDR3 extends over 15 amino acids. CDR1 and CDR2 from the germline V gene are WSHSY and SAAADI. CDR3: CASNLGLAGAGEPFF. In nucleotides, the CDR3 is TGCGCCAGCAACTTGGGGCTAGCGGGAGCCGGGGAGCCGTTTTTT.

A single count supports this clonotype. CDR3 nucleotide sequence: TGTGCCAGCAGTGAATACAGGGACCCTAATCAGCCCCAGCATTTT. Translating it yields CASSEYRDPNQPQHF. The chain combines TRBV25-1 with TRBJ1-5; a possible D gene is TRBD1 (5 bases). The CDR3 has 15 residues. CDR1 is MGHDK, CDR2 SYGVNS, per germline. V shed 0 bases and J shed 4 bases, with 10 bases lying between them. The variable domain in full, with the rest retrieved from reference TRBV25-1 and TRBJ1-5, is EADIYQTPRYLVIGTGKKITLECSQTMGHDKMYWYQQDPGMELHLIHYSYGVNSTEKGDLSSESTVSRIRTEHFPLTLESARPSHTSQYLCASSEYRDPNQPQHFGDGTRLSIL.

This clonotype has a handful of counts. This chain links TRBV10-3 with TRBJ1-1, with 11 bases matching TRBD1. The CDR3 is 17 amino acids. Germline values: CDR1 ENHRY, CDR2 SYGVKD. Trimming cost V 6 bases and J 0 bases; bases outside gene matches: 9. DNA of the CDR3: TGTGCCATCAGGGCCGGGACAGGGGGTGGGATGAACACTGAAGCTTTCTTT. Translated: CAIRAGTGGGMNTEAFF.

The chain is built from TRBV10-3 and TRBJ1-2; D is possibly TRBD1 (5 bases). V gave up 0 bases and J gave up 0 bases, with 17 bases separating them. This CDR3 is 18 amino acids long. Germline lookup yields CDR1 ENHRY and CDR2 SYGVKD. As DNA, the CDR3 is TGTGCCATCAGTGAGTCGATATTGCAGGGCCAAGCTAACTATGGCTACACCTTC. Its protein is CAISESILQGQANYGYTF.

This clonotype has a handful of counts. The chain has TRBV2 and TRBJ2-6; TRBD1 agrees at 9 bases. V shed 3 bases and J 1 base; nucleotides not matched to a gene: 7. Germline CDR1 SNHLY, CDR2 FYNNEI. This CDR3 has 18 amino acids. CDR3 DNA sequence: TGTGCCAGCAGTGACGGACAGGGGAGGCGGTCTGGGGCCAACGTCCTGACTTTC. Translation gives CASSDGQGRRSGANVLTF.

The chain employs TRBV5-1 and TRBJ2-7; D is undetermined. The CDR3 is 13 amino acids. The ends were cut back, 1 base at V and 6 bases at J, with 11 bases in the middle. The germline V gene has CDR1 SGHRS and CDR2 YFSETQ. The DNA for the CDR3 is TGCGCCAGCAGCTTGAGGTTCGGATTCGAGCAGTACTTC. Residues: CASSLRFGFEQYF.

The V and J genes are TRBV7-2 and TRBJ2-5, with TRBD1 as a possible D gene (6 bases). The CDR3 length is 15 residues. V shed 6 bases and J shed 4 bases, with 18 bases lying between them. CDR1 is SGHTA, CDR2 FQGNSA, per germline. The CDR3 DNA reads TGTGCCAGCAGTCCCGCCCAGGGGCGAGGAGAGACCCAGTACTTC. Translated: CASSPAQGRGETQYF. Drawing the rest from reference TRBV7-2 and TRBJ2-5, the complete variable domain is GAGVSQSPSNKVTEKGKDVELRCDPISGHTALYWYRQSLGQGLEFLIYFQGNSAPDKSGLPSDRFSAERTGGSVSTLTIQRTQQEDSAVYLCASSPAQGRGETQYFGPGTRLLVL.

The chain recombines TRBV12-3 or TRBV12-4 with TRBJ2-7; D is unresolved. CDR3 length: 11 residues. V lost 0 bases, J lost 7 bases, and 4 bases lay in between. The CDR3 here is CASSLASEQYF. CDR3 in DNA: TGTGCCAGCAGTTTAGCGAGTGAGCAGTACTTC.

This clonotype was counted ten times or more. The rearrangement links TRBV24-1 to TRBJ1-2; possible D gene TRBD1, 5 bases. CDR3 length: 14 amino acids. Trimming stripped 1 base from V and 1 base from J, with 6 bases between. The germline CDR1 and CDR2 sequences are KGHDR and SFDVKD. CDR3 amino acids: CATSDFDSNYGYTF. Written as DNA, the CDR3 is TGTGCCACCAGTGATTTCGACAGTAACTATGGCTACACCTTC.

The chain links TRBV7-9 to TRBJ2-2; D remains ambiguous. Germline lookup yields CDR1 SEHNR and CDR2 FQNEAQ (reference sequence). CDR3 length: 13 amino acids. V gave up 1 base and J gave up 4 bases, with 4 bases separating them. The CDR3 DNA reads TGTGCCAGCAGCTTAGACAGCACCGGGGAGCTGTTTTTT. It encodes CASSLDSTGELFF.

This chain uses TRBV5-8 with TRBJ2-5; 12 nucleotides agree with TRBD2. The V gene end was trimmed by 3 bases and the J gene end by 5 bases; junction bases not matched to a gene: 2. The CDR3 loop spans 14 amino acids. Germline CDR1 and CDR2: SGHTS and YDEGEE. CDR3 region: CASSWTSGTETQYF. The CDR3 coding sequence is TGTGCCAGCAGCTGGACTAGCGGGACGGAGACCCAGTACTTC.

The CDR3 reads CASSHYRESYGYTF. DNA of the CDR3: TGTGCCAGCAGCCACTACAGGGAGTCCTATGGCTACACCTTC. V is TRBV7-2 and J is TRBJ1-2; maybe TRBD1 (6 bases). The length of the CDR3 is 14 residues. V was shortened by 5 bases and J by 4 bases, with 14 bases between the two germline ends. Germline loops: CDR1 SGHTA, CDR2 FQGNSA.

At least ten counts were recorded for this clonotype. The chain combines TRBV24-1 with TRBJ1-2; D perhaps matches TRBD1 (5 bases). Deletions cut 1 base from V and 8 bases from J, with 10 bases between. The CDR3 sequence is 13 residues long. CDR1 and CDR2 from the germline V gene are KGHDR and SFDVKD. CDR3 sequence (DNA): TGTGCCACCAGTGATTTTTGGGGCGGAGGCTACACCTTC. Protein product: CATSDFWGGGYTF.

This clonotype was seen a few times. The chain joins TRBV29-1 to TRBJ1-3, with D possibly matching TRBD1 (6 bases). V shed 6 bases and J shed 4 bases, with 10 bases lying between them. CDR3 length equals 12 residues. Germline-derived CDR1 and CDR2 are SQVTM and ANQGSEA. The chain's CDR3 is CSVRTEGNTIYF. CDR3 nucleotide sequence: TGCAGCGTGCGGACAGAAGGAAACACCATATATTTT.